This entry features one T cell receptor beta chain sequence. The sample contains more than one DNA sequence encoding this CDR3. The PCR made use of 60 Vbeta and 13 Jbeta primers. Clones were sequenced by immunoSEQ multiplex PCR, and TCRdb holds only the in-frame ones, with some missing. The profile shows some 200,000 clones, 81% of them singletons. The record originates from a study of cytomegalovirus exposure and HLA in healthy donors. Study summary: Among about 190 million T cells, an earlier analysis found roughly 120 million unique TCR beta sequences.

V lost 3 bases and J 7 bases, leaving 4 bases between the germline ends. From germline, CDR1 is SGHDT and CDR2 YYEEEE. This CDR3 is built from 11 residues. This sequence joins TRBV5-6 and TRBJ1-4; D is ambiguous. The sequence was collected from a man in his forties or fifties in good health and CMV-seronegative. The sequenced material came from PBMCs. CDR3 in amino acids: CASSSGEKLFF. For the CDR3, the DNA is TGTGCCAGCAGCTCCGGTGAAAAACTGTTTTTT. The full variable domain, in which reference TRBV5-6 and TRBJ1-4 provide the parts outside the CDR3, is DAGVTQSPTHLIKTRGQQVTLRCSPKSGHDTVSWYQQALGQGPQFIFQYYEEEERQRGNFPDRFSGHQFPNYSSELNVNALLLGDSALYLCASSSGEKLFFGSGTQLSVL.